This T cell receptor beta chain emerged from a study of cytomegalovirus exposure and HLA in healthy donors. Details on this clone: Its antigen is undetermined.

Study observations and caveats: High sensitivity and specificity were reportedly achieved when the classifier diagnosed cytomegalovirus status. No immune exposure information besides CMV serostatus was available. Common viral pathogens (according to a later analysis) appeared linked to several of the most significant clusters.

PCR employed 60 Vbeta and 13 Jbeta primers. The method was immunoSEQ multiplex PCR; TCRdb's version includes in-frame clones alone and lacks a portion of them. The sample records 100,000 to 150,000 clones, about four fifths being singletons. The germline V gene has CDR1 PRHDT and CDR2 FYEKMQ (reference sequence). V dropped 2 bases and J dropped 1 base, with 9 bases sitting between them. The CDR3 consists of 14 residues. The genes are TRBV13 and TRBJ2-7; D is undetermined. The TCR originated in a woman in her thirties or forties in good health and CMV-seronegative. Sequenced sample: PBMCs. DNA of the CDR3: TGTGCCAGCAGCTTAAGGAGCGAGTCCTACGAGCAGTACTTC. It translates to CASSLRSESYEQYF.